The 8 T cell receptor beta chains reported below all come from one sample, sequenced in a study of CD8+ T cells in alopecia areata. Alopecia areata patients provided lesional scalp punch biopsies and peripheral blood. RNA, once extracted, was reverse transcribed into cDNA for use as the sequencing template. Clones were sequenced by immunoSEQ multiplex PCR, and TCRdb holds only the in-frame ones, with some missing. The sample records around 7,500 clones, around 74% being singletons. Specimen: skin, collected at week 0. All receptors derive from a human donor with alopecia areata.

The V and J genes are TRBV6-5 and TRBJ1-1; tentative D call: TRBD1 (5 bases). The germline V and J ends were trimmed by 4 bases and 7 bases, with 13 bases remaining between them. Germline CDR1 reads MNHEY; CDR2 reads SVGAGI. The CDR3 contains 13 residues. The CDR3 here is CASSFLGGNEAFF. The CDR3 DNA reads TGTGCCAGCAGTTTCCTCGGGGGGAATGAAGCTTTCTTT.

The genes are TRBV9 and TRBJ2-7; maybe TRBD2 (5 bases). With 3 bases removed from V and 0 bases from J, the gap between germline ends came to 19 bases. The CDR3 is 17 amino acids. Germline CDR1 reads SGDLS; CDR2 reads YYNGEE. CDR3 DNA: TGTGCCAGCAGCGAAACATACCGACGGGATAGCTCCTACGAGCAGTACTTC. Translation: CASSETYRRDSSYEQYF.

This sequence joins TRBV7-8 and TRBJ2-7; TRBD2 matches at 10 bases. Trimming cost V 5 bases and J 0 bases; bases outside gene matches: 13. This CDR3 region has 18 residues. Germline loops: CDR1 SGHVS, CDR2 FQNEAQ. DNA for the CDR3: TGTGCCAGCAGCCCCTTTTGGACTAGCGGAGGTATCTCCTACGAGCAGTACTTC. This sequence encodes CASSPFWTSGGISYEQYF.

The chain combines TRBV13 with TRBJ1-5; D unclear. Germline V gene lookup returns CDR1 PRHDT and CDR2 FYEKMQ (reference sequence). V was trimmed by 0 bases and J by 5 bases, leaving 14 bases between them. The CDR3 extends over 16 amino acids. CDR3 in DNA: TGTGCCAGCAGCTTAGGCGGTGGAGGAACTTATCAGCCCCAGCATTTT. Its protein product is CASSLGGGGTYQPQHF.

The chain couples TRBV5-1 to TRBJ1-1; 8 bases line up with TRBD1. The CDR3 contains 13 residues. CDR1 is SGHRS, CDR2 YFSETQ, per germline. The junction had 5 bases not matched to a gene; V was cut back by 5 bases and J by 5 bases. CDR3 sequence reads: CASRDREATEAFF. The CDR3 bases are TGCGCCAGCAGGGACAGGGAAGCGACTGAAGCTTTCTTT.

In DNA form, the CDR3 reads TGTGCCAGTGGGATTAGACCCTACGAGCAGTACTTC. Translated: CASGIRPYEQYF. The chain joins TRBV19 to TRBJ2-7, with D uncertain. This CDR3 is built from 12 residues. The ends were cut back, 8 bases at V and 2 bases at J, with 10 bases in the middle. CDR1 and CDR2 (germline): LNHDA, SQIVND (reference sequence).

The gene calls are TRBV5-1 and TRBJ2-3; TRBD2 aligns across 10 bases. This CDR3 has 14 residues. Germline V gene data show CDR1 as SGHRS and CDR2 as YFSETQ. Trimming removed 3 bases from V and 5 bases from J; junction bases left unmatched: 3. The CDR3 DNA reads TGCGCCAGCAGCTCCGGACTAGCGGTAGATACGCAGTATTTT. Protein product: CASSSGLAVDTQYF.

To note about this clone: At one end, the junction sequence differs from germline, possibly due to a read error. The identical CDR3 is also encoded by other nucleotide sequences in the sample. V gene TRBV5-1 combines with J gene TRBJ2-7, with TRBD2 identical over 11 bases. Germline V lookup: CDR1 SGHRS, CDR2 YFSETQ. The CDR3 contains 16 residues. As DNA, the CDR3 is TGCGCCAGTAGCTTCTCTAGCGGGGGGTTTTCCTACGAGCAGTACTTC. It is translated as CASSFSSGGFSYEQYF.